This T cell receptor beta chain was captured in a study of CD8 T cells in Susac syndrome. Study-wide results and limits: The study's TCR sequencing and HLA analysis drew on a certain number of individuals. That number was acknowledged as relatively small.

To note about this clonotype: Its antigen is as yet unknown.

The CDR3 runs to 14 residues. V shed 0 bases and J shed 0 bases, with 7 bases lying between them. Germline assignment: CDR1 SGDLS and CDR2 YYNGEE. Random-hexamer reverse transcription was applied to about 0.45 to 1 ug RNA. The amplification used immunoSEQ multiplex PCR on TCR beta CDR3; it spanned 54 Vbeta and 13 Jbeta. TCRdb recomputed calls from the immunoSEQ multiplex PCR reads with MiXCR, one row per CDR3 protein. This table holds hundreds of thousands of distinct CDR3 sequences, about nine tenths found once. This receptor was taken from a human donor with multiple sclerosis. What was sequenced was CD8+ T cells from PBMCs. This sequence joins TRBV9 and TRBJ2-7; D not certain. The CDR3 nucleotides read TGTGCCAGCAGCGTAGTCGAGAGCTCCTACGAGCAGTACTTC. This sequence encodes CASSVVESSYEQYF.